The clone carrying this T cell receptor (beta chain) was counted between two and nine times. Sequencing was performed with immunoSEQ multiplex PCR; in TCRdb, only in-frame clones are kept and a portion is missing. The top ten clones hold 5% to 5.5% of a sample with about 20,000 clones, roughly 90% of them seen once. This sample stems from a study of T cell changes during pregnancy in multiple sclerosis. The germline V and J ends were trimmed by 2 bases and 5 bases, with 9 bases remaining between them. The CDR3 spans 13 residues. Germline V gene sequence: CDR1 MNHEY, CDR2 SMNVEV (reference sequence). The J gene is TRBJ1-2, the V gene TRBV27; possible D gene TRBD1, 5 bases. The receptor was derived from a female donor in good health, enrolled as a control in a pregnancy study. The source was CD8+ T cells from peripheral blood mononuclear cells, collected in the second trimester of pregnancy. CDR3 protein: CASSLGAGYGYTF. The CDR3 bases are TGTGCCAGCAGTTTAGGGGCAGGGTATGGCTACACCTTC.